These 17 T cell receptor beta chains were sequenced from one sample in a study of blood T cell repertoires in COVID-19. Sequencing was performed with immunoSEQ multiplex PCR; in TCRdb, only in-frame clones are kept and a portion is missing. The table includes 250,000 to 400,000 clones, 80% to 90% detected once. Sample: peripheral blood. The receptors were gathered from a man aged 50-59 years with active or convalescent COVID-19.

The CDR3 here is CAWSVDRVNYGYTF. The DNA of the CDR3 is TGTGCCTGGAGTGTCGACAGGGTAAACTATGGCTACACCTTC. The V call is TRBV30, the J call TRBJ1-2, with 7 bases lining up with TRBD1. The V segment lost 0 bases and the J segment 2 bases; nucleotides outside the gene matches: 3. The CDR3 is 14 residues long. The V gene's germline CDR1 is GTSNPN and CDR2 SVGIG (reference sequence). The complete variable domain, with remaining parts taken from reference TRBV30 and TRBJ1-2, reads SQTIHQWPATLVQPVGSPLSLECTVEGTSNPNLYWYRQAAGRGLQLLFYSVGIGQISSEVPQNLSASRPQDRQFILSSKKLLLSDSGFYLCAWSVDRVNYGYTFGSGTRLTVV.

The chain links TRBV5-1 to TRBJ1-2, with a possible D match to TRBD1 (6 bases). CDR1 and CDR2 from the germline V gene are SGHRS and YFSETQ. The CDR3 length is 15 residues. Trimming removed 5 bases at V and 4 bases at J, with 18 bases between. The CDR3 DNA follows: TGCGCCAGCAGACTCCTTACAGGGATAGGCTATGGCTACACCTTC. It specifies CASRLLTGIGYGYTF.

The CDR3 sequence is CASKPDGGGTGELFF. The CDR3 bases are TGTGCCAGCAAGCCGGACGGGGGAGGCACCGGGGAGCTGTTTTTT. The gene calls are TRBV2 and TRBJ2-2; D possibly corresponds to TRBD2 (6 bases). Germline V gives CDR1 SNHLY, CDR2 FYNNEI. The V end was cut by 7 bases, the J end by 4 bases, with 16 bases between. This CDR3 has 15 amino acids.

The rearrangement uses TRBV7-3 and TRBJ2-3; the D gene is possibly TRBD2 (7 bases). Germline lookup yields CDR1 SGHTA and CDR2 FQGTGA. V shed 1 base and J shed 5 bases, with 16 bases lying between them. This CDR3 contains 16 residues. CDR3 sequence: CASSLNGGGAGDTQYF. CDR3 DNA sequence: TGTGCCAGCAGCTTAAATGGCGGGGGCGCGGGAGATACGCAGTATTTT.

The chain is built from TRBV28 and TRBJ2-3; D might be TRBD2 (6 bases). Germline V gene sequence: CDR1 MDHEN, CDR2 SYDVKM. This CDR3 comprises 15 residues. Deletions cut 3 bases from V and 0 bases from J, with 10 bases between. CDR3 amino acids: CASSLGSGSTDTQYF. CDR3 sequence (DNA): TGTGCCAGCAGTTTGGGAAGCGGGAGCACAGATACGCAGTATTTT. Combining the CDR3 with reference TRBV28 and TRBJ2-3 gives the whole variable domain DVKVTQSSRYLVKRTGEKVFLECVQDMDHENMFWYRQDPGLGLRLIYFSYDVKMKEKGDIPEGYSVSREKKERFSLILESASTNQTSMYLCASSLGSGSTDTQYFGPGTRLTVL.

The rearrangement links TRBV4-1 to TRBJ2-1, with TRBD2 as a possible D gene (6 bases). V lost 4 bases, J lost 4 bases, and 8 bases lay in between. CDR1 is MGHRA and CDR2 is YSYEKL in the germline V gene. This CDR3 is built from 13 residues. This chain's CDR3 is CASSRGGYNEQFF. The CDR3 DNA reads TGCGCCAGCAGCCGGGGAGGATACAATGAGCAGTTCTTC.

V and J are TRBV6-5 and TRBJ1-6, with 8 bases lining up with TRBD1. This CDR3 spans 14 amino acids. V shed 3 bases, J shed 7 bases, and the junction held 2 bases outside the gene matches. In germline, CDR1 is MNHEY, CDR2 SVGAGI. CDR3 residues: CASSYDRGNSPLHF. The CDR3 DNA reads as TGTGCCAGCAGTTATGACAGGGGAAATTCACCCCTCCACTTT.

V gene TRBV6-4 combines with J gene TRBJ1-6; D perhaps matches TRBD1 (5 bases). V gave up 2 bases and J gave up 7 bases, with 18 bases separating them. The CDR3 length is 17 residues. From germline, CDR1 is MRHNA and CDR2 SNTAGT. CDR3 sequence reads: CASSDPAPGPKNSPLHF. CDR3 in DNA: TGTGCCAGCAGTGACCCGGCGCCAGGGCCTAAAAATTCACCCCTCCACTTT.

The chain couples TRBV6-2 or TRBV6-3 to TRBJ1-1, with 7 bases identical to TRBD1. The V gene end was trimmed by 0 bases and the J gene end by 4 bases; junction bases not matched to a gene: 5. This CDR3 region has 15 residues. Germline assignment: CDR1 MNHEY and CDR2 SVGEGT. The CDR3 sequence is CASSYSNQGGTEAFF. Written as DNA, the CDR3 is TGTGCCAGCAGTTACTCGAACCAGGGGGGCACTGAAGCTTTCTTT.

This clone has a single count. V is TRBV5-1 and J is TRBJ2-7; TRBD2 aligns across 7 bases. The CDR3 extends over 14 amino acids. The germline CDR1 and CDR2 sequences are SGHRS and YFSETQ. V lost 2 bases, J lost 7 bases, and 9 bases stayed unmatched. The CDR3 protein is CASSLRRGEGEQYF. As DNA, the CDR3 is TGCGCCAGCAGCTTACGACGGGGGGAGGGAGAGCAGTACTTC. Full variable domain (remainder filled in from reference TRBV5-1 and TRBJ2-7): KAGVTQTPRYLIKTRGQQVTLSCSPISGHRSVSWYQQTPGQGLQFLFEYFSETQRNKGNFPGRFSGRQFSNSRSEMNVSTLELGDSALYLCASSLRRGEGEQYFGPGTRLTVT.

The chain employs TRBV2 and TRBJ2-7; 8 bases agree with TRBD2. V was clipped by 7 bases and J by 2 bases; unmatched bases: 1. This CDR3 spans 12 amino acids. From germline, CDR1 is SNHLY and CDR2 FYNNEI. The CDR3 DNA reads TGTGCCAGCATGCGGGAGGCCTACGAGCAGTACTTC. Translating it yields CASMREAYEQYF.

The chain couples TRBV12-3 or TRBV12-4 to TRBJ1-3; D ambiguous. Between the trimmed V and J ends, which lost 4 bases and 8 bases, there was a span of 6 bases. CDR3 size: 11 residues. The CDR3 DNA reads as TGTGCCAGCAGTTCTCACTACACCATATATTTT. Protein: CASSSHYTIYF.

This chain uses TRBV4-2 with TRBJ1-2, with 7 bases aligning to TRBD1. The CDR3 consists of 16 residues. Trimming removed 0 bases from V and 8 bases from J; junction bases left unmatched: 12. Germline V CDR1 and CDR2: LGHNA, YNFKEQ. The DNA for the CDR3 is TGTGCCAGCAGCCAAGAAGGTTCTACAGGGGCGGGAGGCTACACCTTC. The encoded protein is CASSQEGSTGAGGYTF.

The CDR3 loop is CASSQGTSQETQYF. The CDR3, as DNA: TGCGCCAGCAGCCAGGGGACATCCCAAGAGACCCAGTACTTC. The chain uses TRBV5-1 and TRBJ2-5; the D gene is possibly TRBD1 (6 bases). The CDR3 spans 14 residues. The V end lost 4 bases, the J end lost 1 base, and 11 bases lay between the germline ends. CDR1 is SGHRS, CDR2 YFSETQ, per germline.

This chain joins TRBV14 and TRBJ2-7, with 10 bases aligning to TRBD2. Looked up from germline, CDR1 is SGHDN and CDR2 is FVKESK. J gave up 3 bases and V 4 bases, and 18 bases lay outside the gene matches. There are 19 residues in the CDR3. The DNA of the CDR3 is TGTGCCAGCAGCCCACTCCAGGGGCAAGCGGGAGGGCGATTCTACGAGCAGTACTTC. This encodes CASSPLQGQAGGRFYEQYF.

The chain combines TRBV7-6 with TRBJ2-3, with D possibly TRBD2 on 5 matching bases. Per germline, CDR1 SGHVS and CDR2 FNYEAQ. V lost 5 bases to trimming and J lost 0 bases, with 15 bases between them. CDR3 length: 16 residues. Here the CDR3 reads CASSLRTFPSTDTQYF. CDR3 nucleotides: TGTGCCAGCAGCCTCCGGACTTTCCCTAGCACAGATACGCAGTATTTT.

The chain couples TRBV18 to TRBJ1-6; the D is unclear. CDR1 KGHSH and CDR2 LQKENI come from the germline V gene. The CDR3 sequence is 15 residues long. Trimming removed 3 bases from V and 5 bases from J, with 11 bases in between. Written as DNA, the CDR3 is TGTGCCAGCTCACCCGAGGAGCTGAATAATTCACCCCTCCACTTT. Translated: CASSPEELNNSPLHF.